This T cell receptor beta chain is drawn from a study of shared clonotypes between healthy human individuals. Study outcomes and limitations: Clonotype sharing among donors likely depends on sequencing depth. The low donor count limited represented genetic and exposure-history diversity.

The CDR3 is 14 amino acids. The germline CDR1 and CDR2 sequences are SGHTA and FQGTGA. V lost 9 bases, J lost 5 bases, and 7 bases stayed unmatched. Sequenced by immunoSEQ multiplex PCR; TCRdb stores in-frame clones only, minus some. There are 2 million to 2.5 million clones in the sample; roughly 92% occur only once, and around 0.38% lies in the top ten. Of note for this clone: Its antigen is unknown.

Specimen: naive CD4+ T cells from PBMCs. Subset indicated: CD45RA+ positively selected. The gene calls are TRBV7-3 and TRBJ2-2; 9 bases map to TRBD2. This receptor was identified in a man younger than 30 in good health. Some clones in this sample may be carry-over from other donors' samples. The DNA for the CDR3 is TGTGCCAGTAGCCCTACTAGCGGGACCGGGGAGCTGTTTTTT. Protein sequence: CASSPTSGTGELFF.